These T cell receptor beta chains were read from a single sample in a study of blood T cell repertoires in COVID-19. TCRdb keeps only in-frame clones here, not all; method: immunoSEQ multiplex PCR. The profile shows more than 150,000 clones, around 80% of them singletons. Specimen: peripheral blood. The source of these receptors is a man over 45 who had recovered from COVID-19. The CDR3 runs from the conserved cysteine through the conserved F or W. D genes are given only for firm matches. Where a row states a size, it is once, few, many or the class of an expanded clone; other rows omit it.

TRBV4-1	TRBJ2-1	TRBD2	.	CASSHSVAGYNEQFF	TGCGCCAGCAGCCACTCGGTAGCGGGATACAATGAGCAGTTCTTC
TRBV9	TRBJ2-1	TRBD2	.	CASSPVLAGVGFF	TGTGCCAGCAGCCCGGTGTTAGCGGGAGTTGGATTCTTC
TRBV18	TRBJ2-7	TRBD2	.	CASSPPGLKSYEQYF	TGTGCCAGCTCACCTCCGGGACTAAAATCCTACGAGCAGTACTTC
TRBV18	TRBJ2-3	TRBD2	.	CASQPSGGATDTQYF	TGTGCCAGCCAACCGTCGGGGGGAGCCACAGATACGCAGTATTTT
TRBV6-2/TRBV6-3	TRBJ2-7	TRBD2	once	CASSYPKASGRGEQYF	TGTGCCAGCAGTTACCCAAAGGCTAGCGGGAGAGGCGAGCAGTACTTC
TRBV7-7	TRBJ2-1	.	.	CASSLAHGGTYNEQFF	TGTGCCAGCAGCTTAGCTCATGGCGGGACCTACAATGAGCAGTTCTTC
TRBV4-1	TRBJ1-2	.	few	CASSPRNLAVGGYTF	TGCGCCAGCAGCCCCCGTAACCTAGCTGTTGGCGGCTACACCTTC
TRBV11-1	TRBJ2-3	TRBD2	few	CASSSQGGRADTQYF	TGTGCCAGCAGCTCACAGGGCGGGAGGGCAGATACGCAGTATTTT
TRBV28	TRBJ2-2	.	.	CASSSGFSGELFF	TGTGCCAGCAGTTCCGGTTTTTCGGGGGAGCTGTTTTTT
TRBV6-5	TRBJ2-5	.	.	CASSPLQGGQETQYF	TGTGCCAGCAGTCCATTACAGGGTGGCCAAGAGACCCAGTACTTC
TRBV5-1	TRBJ2-2	.	few	CASSLIEGNTGELFF	TGCGCCAGCAGCTTGATTGAGGGGAACACCGGGGAGCTGTTTTTT
TRBV12-3/TRBV12-4	TRBJ1-5	.	.	CASSFGGQPQHF	TGTGCCAGCAGTTTCGGGGGTCAGCCCCAGCATTTT
TRBV7-3	TRBJ2-1	TRBD2	.	CASSLALAGGPLSEQFF	TGTGCCAGCAGCTTAGCCCTAGCGGGAGGGCCACTCAGCGAGCAGTTCTTC
TRBV28	TRBJ2-3	.	.	CASSSLGAGLHTDTQYF	TGTGCCAGCAGTTCCCTGGGGGCGGGTCTACACACAGATACGCAGTATTTT
TRBV3-1/TRBV3-2	TRBJ2-3	.	.	CASSHVDTQYF	TGTGCCAGCAGCCACGTAGATACGCAGTATTTT
TRBV3-1/TRBV3-2	TRBJ2-3	.	.	CASSQVFPSVTDTQYF	TGTGCCAGCAGCCAAGTTTTTCCTAGCGTCACAGATACGCAGTATTTT
TRBV18	TRBJ2-7	TRBD1	once	CASSAGTGGYEQYF	TGTGCCAGCTCGGCCGGGACAGGGGGCTACGAGCAGTACTTC
TRBV19	TRBJ1-2	.	.	CASSVEGENYGYTF	TGTGCCAGTAGTGTCGAAGGAGAGAACTATGGCTACACCTTC
TRBV4-3	TRBJ2-5	.	once	CASSQDNGGTGTQYF	TGCGCCAGCAGCCAAGATAACGGAGGAACCGGGACCCAGTACTTC
TRBV19	TRBJ2-2	TRBD1	.	CASSIVGNRGTGELFF	TGTGCCAGTAGTATAGTAGGCAACAGGGGCACCGGGGAGCTGTTTTTT
TRBV5-4	TRBJ2-3	.	.	CASSLVYRERDTQYF	TGTGCCAGCAGCTTGGTATATAGAGAACGAGATACGCAGTATTTT
TRBV19	TRBJ2-7	.	.	CASALTGAYEQYF	TGTGCCAGCGCTTTAACGGGAGCCTACGAGCAGTACTTC
TRBV6-5	TRBJ2-2	.	.	CASMRGSTGELFF	TGTGCCAGCATGCGAGGTTCTACCGGGGAGCTGTTTTTT
TRBV5-1	TRBJ2-2	.	few	CASSFAGSNTGELFF	TGCGCCAGCAGCTTTGCAGGTTCGAACACCGGGGAGCTGTTTTTT
TRBV11-3	TRBJ2-1	.	few	CASSLGGGDEQFF	TGTGCCAGCAGCTTAGGAGGGGGGGATGAGCAGTTCTTC
TRBV11-2	TRBJ2-1	TRBD2	.	CASTEGTSGRGNEQFF	TGTGCCAGCACCGAGGGGACTAGCGGGAGGGGTAATGAGCAGTTCTTC
TRBV12-5	TRBJ2-1	TRBD2	.	CASGLVLAGAYEQFF	TGTGCTAGTGGTTTGGTACTAGCGGGAGCGTATGAGCAGTTCTTC
TRBV30	TRBJ2-1	.	.	CAWSVDYSPYNEQFF	TGTGCCTGGAGTGTAGACTATTCGCCCTACAATGAGCAGTTCTTC
TRBV20-1	TRBJ2-1	TRBD1	.	CSAWTGNEQFF	TGCAGTGCCTGGACAGGGAATGAGCAGTTCTTC
TRBV7-3	TRBJ2-1	TRBD2	.	CASSLPQRETYNEQFF	TGTGCCAGCAGCCTCCCCCAGCGGGAGACCTACAATGAGCAGTTCTTC
TRBV3-1/TRBV3-2	TRBJ2-7	.	.	CASSQGQFGYEQYF	TGTGCCAGCAGCCAAGGGCAGTTTGGCTACGAGCAGTACTTC
TRBV2	TRBJ1-2	.	.	CASSGDTPYGYTF	TGTGCCAGCAGTGGCGACACACCATATGGCTACACCTTC
TRBV30	TRBJ2-2	TRBD2	.	CAWINPGLAVRGGLFF	TGTGCCTGGATAAATCCGGGACTAGCGGTACGCGGTGGGCTGTTTTTT
TRBV5-1	TRBJ2-3	TRBD1	.	CASSRQGDTDTQYF	TGCGCCAGCAGTCGACAGGGGGACACAGATACGCAGTATTTT
TRBV5-1	TRBJ2-5	TRBD2	.	CASSLVSGSVETQYF	TGCGCCAGCAGCTTGGTTAGCGGGAGTGTTGAGACCCAGTACTTC
TRBV7-9	TRBJ2-4	TRBD2	.	CASSLGASGRGRNIQYF	TGTGCCAGCAGCTTAGGGGCTAGCGGAAGGGGAAGAAACATTCAGTACTTC
TRBV27	TRBJ2-7	.	.	CASSWGKHYEQYF	TGTGCCAGCAGTTGGGGCAAACACTACGAGCAGTACTTC
TRBV7-9	TRBJ1-1	.	.	CASSDQGFTEAFF	TGTGCCAGCAGCGACCAGGGATTCACTGAAGCTTTCTTT
TRBV4-1	TRBJ2-1	TRBD2	.	CASSQVLAGESQFF	TGCGCCAGCAGCCAAGTTCTAGCGGGAGAGTCGCAGTTCTTC
TRBV7-2	TRBJ2-1	.	few	CASRTRDRGEEQFF	TGTGCCAGCAGGACTAGGGACCGAGGGGAGGAGCAGTTCTTC
TRBV19	TRBJ2-1	TRBD2	.	CASRWGTSGDYNEQFF	TGTGCCAGTAGATGGGGGACTAGCGGGGACTACAATGAGCAGTTCTTC
TRBV9	TRBJ1-4	.	once	CASSVDGGQEKLFF	TGTGCCAGCAGCGTAGACGGGGGGCAAGAAAAACTGTTTTTT
TRBV30	TRBJ1-1	TRBD1	.	CAWSVQGVGAFF	TGTGCCTGGAGTGTACAGGGGGTCGGAGCTTTCTTT
TRBV19	TRBJ2-1	TRBD1	.	CASSPGQGNNEQFF	TGTGCCAGTAGCCCGGGACAGGGTAACAATGAGCAGTTCTTC
TRBV28	TRBJ2-7	TRBD2	.	CASSPIRVAGGGYEQYF	TGTGCCAGCAGCCCAATCCGAGTAGCGGGAGGTGGGTACGAGCAGTACTTC
TRBV7-9	TRBJ2-7	.	.	CASSLATGGTSYEQYF	TGTGCCAGCAGCTTAGCGACGGGCGGGACCTCCTACGAGCAGTACTTC
TRBV6-6	TRBJ2-1	.	.	CASSYQGYDEQFF	TGTGCCAGCAGTTACCAGGGATACGATGAGCAGTTCTTC
TRBV7-2	TRBJ2-6	TRBD2	.	CASSTGGGTVGANVLTF	TGTGCCAGCAGCACGGGAGGTGGGACGGTCGGGGCCAACGTCCTGACTTTC
TRBV6-4	TRBJ2-2	TRBD1	.	CASSGDREGGELFF	TGTGCCAGCAGTGGAGACAGGGAAGGCGGGGAGCTGTTTTTT
TRBV30	TRBJ1-1	.	.	CAWSVRVDTEAFF	TGTGCCTGGAGTGTCAGGGTGGACACTGAAGCTTTCTTT
TRBV19	TRBJ1-5	TRBD1	few	CASHRQGYSNQPQHF	TGTGCCAGTCATAGACAGGGATATAGCAATCAGCCCCAGCATTTT
TRBV15	TRBJ2-2	.	.	CATSGGTANTGELFF	TGTGCCACCAGCGGCGGGACAGCGAACACCGGGGAGCTGTTTTTT
TRBV19	TRBJ1-3	.	.	CASSIFIRGSGNTIYF	TGTGCCAGTAGTATTTTCATCAGAGGCTCTGGAAACACCATATATTTT
TRBV6-6	TRBJ1-6	.	.	CASSPRLTDSPLHF	TGTGCCAGCAGTCCCAGATTGACAGATTCACCCCTCCACTTT
TRBV6-6	TRBJ2-7	TRBD1	.	CASSPGDRVSLEQYF	TGTGCCAGCAGTCCAGGGGACAGGGTATCCCTCGAGCAGTACTTC